Sequencing of this TCR beta chain was carried out in a study of shared T cell receptors in the human thymus. Data came from immunoSEQ multiplex PCR; TCRdb stores just in-frame clones and leaves some out. The sample has roughly 500,000 clones; approximately 78% are singletons. With 7 bases clipped from V and 5 bases from J, the junction kept 23 bases outside the gene matches. This CDR3 has 21 amino acids. Germline V lookup: CDR1 MNHEY, CDR2 SMNVEV (reference sequence). This same sample was also taken into another study, of human thymus T cells. From that report: In unrelated individuals, thymic repertoires overlapped highly, according to related research.

The receptor comes from a boy under two years old with a congenital heart defect. Sequencing was done on a sample of thymocytes. V and J are TRBV27 and TRBJ2-3; TRBD2 matches 14 bases. In DNA, the CDR3 is TGTGCCAGCACCCCTAGCCCTCCGGGACTAGCGGGAGAGCATGGGGAAGATACGCAGTATTTT. It is translated as CASTPSPPGLAGEHGEDTQYF.